The clone carrying this TCR beta chain came up once. Its specificity is not known. This entry belongs to a study of OX40 agonist ivuxolimab in advanced cancers. Study at large: The diagnoses of dose-escalation patients were hepatocellular carcinoma, melanoma, renal cell or head and neck cancer.

Study observations and caveats: The study observed clonal expansion of CD4+ and CD8+ blood T cells by week 6 at 0.1 to 3.0 mg/kg. The authors also found low normalized T-cell clonal expansion in some nonresponders.

J lost 9 bases, V lost 5 bases, and 12 bases had no gene match. This CDR3 is built from 16 residues. CDR1 and CDR2 (germline): SGHTA, FQGNSA. Measured with immunoSEQ multiplex PCR; TCRdb has only the in-frame clones, and not every one. Here the sample spans 35,000 to 45,000 clones, around 89% being singletons. The clonotype was recovered from an adult with an advanced solid tumor such as melanoma, head and neck, liver or kidney cancer. This chain links TRBV7-2 with TRBJ2-3; 12 bases fit TRBD1. The sample was CD4+ or CD8+ T cells sorted from blood, taken in a trial of the OX40 agonist ivuxolimab. The CDR3 sequence is CASSATGQGAGDTQYF. Written as DNA, the CDR3 is TGTGCCAGCAGCGCAACGGGACAGGGGGCTGGGGACACGCAGTATTTT.